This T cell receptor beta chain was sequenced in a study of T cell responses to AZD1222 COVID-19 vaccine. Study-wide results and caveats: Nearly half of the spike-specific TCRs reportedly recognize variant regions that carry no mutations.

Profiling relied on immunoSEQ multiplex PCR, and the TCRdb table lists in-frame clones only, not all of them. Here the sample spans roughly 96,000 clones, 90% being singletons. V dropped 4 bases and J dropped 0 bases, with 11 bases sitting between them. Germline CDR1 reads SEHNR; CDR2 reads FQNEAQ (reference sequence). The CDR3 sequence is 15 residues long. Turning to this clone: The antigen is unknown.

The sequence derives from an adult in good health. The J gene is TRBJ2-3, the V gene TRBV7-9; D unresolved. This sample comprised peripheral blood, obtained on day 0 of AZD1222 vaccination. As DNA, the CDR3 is TGTGCCAGCAGCTCCGTAGCAGTTAGCACAGATACGCAGTATTTT. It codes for CASSSVAVSTDTQYF.